The 21 T cell receptor beta chains reported below all come from one sample, sequenced in a study of radiation and T cells in renal cell carcinoma. Using immunoSEQ multiplex PCR, the repertoire was profiled, and TCRdb retains in-frame clones only, with some absent. The sample shows approximately 120,000 clones, roughly 80% of them seen only once. Time point of the sample: baseline pretreatment blood. Treatment denoted: 15 Gy SBRT to primary tumor, nephrectomy 4 weeks later. Sequenced here: blood, sampled from a patient whose treatment included radiotherapy and nephrectomy. The source is a woman aged 60-70 years with renal cell carcinoma.

This chain links TRBV15 with TRBJ1-6; the D is unclear. The CDR3 sequence is 14 residues long. The V end lost 3 bases, the J end lost 5 bases, and 8 bases lay between the germline ends. Per the germline V gene, CDR1 is LNHNV and CDR2 is YYDKDF (reference sequence). The CDR3 loop is CATSSRVNNSPLHF. The CDR3 DNA is TGTGCCACCAGCAGCCGGGTAAATAATTCACCCCTCCACTTT.

This clone has a handful of counts. The V gene is TRBV19, the J gene TRBJ1-5; D is possibly TRBD1 (6 bases). Trimming cost V 7 bases and J 0 bases, with 10 bases left between them. The CDR3 totals 14 residues. CDR1 is LNHDA and CDR2 is SQIVND in the germline V gene (reference sequence). The CDR3 region is CASNPGVSNQPQHF. CDR3 DNA sequence: TGTGCCAGTAACCCAGGGGTTAGCAATCAGCCCCAGCATTTT. The variable domain in full, with the rest retrieved from reference TRBV19 and TRBJ1-5, is DGGITQSPKYLFRKEGQNVTLSCEQNLNHDAMYWYRQDPGQGLRLIYYSQIVNDFQKGDIAEGYSVSREKKESFPLTVTSAQKNPTAFYLCASNPGVSNQPQHFGDGTRLSIL.

This clone showed up just a few times. The chain combines TRBV7-9 with TRBJ2-3; no firm D call. This CDR3 contains 13 residues. Deletions cut 5 bases from V and 2 bases from J, with 8 bases between. Germline-derived CDR1 and CDR2 are SEHNR and FQNEAQ (reference sequence). The CDR3: CASSPPYTDTQYF. The CDR3 DNA is TGTGCCAGCAGCCCACCTTACACAGATACGCAGTATTTT.

This clone was picked up one time. The chain recombines TRBV27 with TRBJ1-2; 7 nucleotides line up with TRBD1. Germline V gene data show CDR1 as MNHEY and CDR2 as SMNVEV (reference sequence). After removal of 5 bases from V and 2 bases from J, the junction contained 5 bases not matched to a gene. The CDR3 has 14 amino acids. CDR3 amino acids: CASSADRVNYGYTF. The CDR3 DNA reads TGTGCCAGCAGTGCCGACAGGGTGAACTATGGCTACACCTTC.

The chain couples TRBV7-9 to TRBJ2-7, with no clear D. The germline CDR1 and CDR2 sequences are SEHNR and FQNEAQ (reference sequence). V dropped 2 bases and J dropped 0 bases, with 8 bases sitting between them. CDR3 length: 14 residues. CDR3 coding DNA: TGTGCCAGCAGCTTAACAGATAGCTCCTACGAGCAGTACTTC. The encoded protein is CASSLTDSSYEQYF.

This sequence joins TRBV2 and TRBJ1-2, with 9 nucleotides matching TRBD1. From germline, CDR1 is SNHLY and CDR2 FYNNEI. V lost 2 bases, J lost 5 bases, and 6 bases stayed unmatched. The CDR3 covers 15 residues. The CDR3 nucleotides read TGTGCCAGCAGTGAAAGAGGGACAGGGTATTATGGCTACACCTTC. It codes for CASSERGTGYYGYTF.

This chain uses TRBV5-1 with TRBJ2-1; 13 nucleotides align to TRBD2. The V segment lost 3 bases and the J segment 5 bases; nucleotides outside the gene matches: 2. CDR3 length: 15 residues. Germline values: CDR1 SGHRS, CDR2 YFSETQ. This chain's CDR3 is CASSSGLAGDNEQFF. CDR3 nucleotides: TGCGCCAGCAGCTCCGGACTAGCGGGGGACAATGAGCAGTTCTTC.

The chain employs TRBV11-1 and TRBJ2-7; the match to TRBD1 covers 9 bases. The germline CDR1 and CDR2 sequences are SGHAT and FQDESV (reference sequence). The J segment lost 5 bases and the V segment lost 5 bases, leaving 7 bases of the junction unmatched. This CDR3 is 14 amino acids long. The CDR3 sequence is CASSPRDRAHEQYF. CDR3 bases: TGTGCCAGCAGCCCCCGGGACAGGGCCCACGAGCAGTACTTC. Together with reference TRBV11-1 and TRBJ2-7, the CDR3 gives the full variable domain: EAEVAQSPRYKITEKSQAVAFWCDPISGHATLYWYRQILGQGPELLVQFQDESVVDDSQLPKDRFSAERLKGVDSTLKIQPAELGDSAMYLCASSPRDRAHEQYFGPGTRLTVT.

The gene calls are TRBV6-5 and TRBJ2-7; no firm D call. The V and J ends lost 0 bases and 2 bases respectively, with 8 bases between them. The CDR3 runs 14 residues. The germline V gene encodes CDR1 MNHEY and CDR2 SVGAGI. CDR3 nucleotide sequence: TGTGCCAGCAGTTACTCGAAGCCCCCCTACGAGCAGTACTTC. Translation gives CASSYSKPPYEQYF.

The chain couples TRBV29-1 to TRBJ2-7; TRBD2 aligns across 9 bases. Trimming removed 7 bases from V and 2 bases from J; junction bases left unmatched: 9. The CDR3 extends over 14 amino acids. The germline gives CDR1 SQVTM, CDR2 ANQGSEA. CDR3 sequence reads: CSAQKTSGPYEQYF. The CDR3 nucleotides read TGCAGCGCACAAAAAACTAGCGGGCCCTACGAGCAGTACTTC.

The chain carries TRBV6-5 and TRBJ2-7; D may be TRBD1 (5 bases). Trimming pared 11 bases from V and 0 bases from J, leaving 20 bases between. The CDR3 consists of 15 residues. Per germline, CDR1 MNHEY and CDR2 SVGAGI. DNA for the CDR3: TGTGCCTCCAACGGACGGGCCCAGGGCTCCTACGAGCAGTACTTC. Its translation is CASNGRAQGSYEQYF.

J is TRBJ2-1 and V is TRBV19; tentatively, D is TRBD2 (7 bases). There are 17 residues in the CDR3. Per the germline V gene, CDR1 is LNHDA and CDR2 is SQIVND (reference sequence). With 6 bases removed from V and 0 bases from J, the gap between germline ends came to 18 bases. The CDR3 sequence is CASSSGGGSRSYNEQFF. CDR3 bases: TGTGCCAGTAGCTCCGGGGGCGGGAGTCGCTCCTACAATGAGCAGTTCTTC.

This clone was observed once. The V gene is TRBV19, the J gene TRBJ1-2, with 8 bases identical to TRBD1. CDR1 and CDR2 from the germline V gene are LNHDA and SQIVND (reference sequence). With V trimmed by 0 bases and J by 7 bases, 10 bases remained unmatched. This CDR3 has 16 amino acids. The CDR3 region is CASSIDRGRGRGGYTF. CDR3 coding DNA: TGTGCCAGTAGTATAGATCGCGGCAGGGGGCGCGGTGGCTACACCTTC.

This chain links TRBV7-6 with TRBJ2-2; 8 bases fit TRBD1. The CDR3 length is 16 residues. V gave up 1 base and J gave up 5 bases; unmatched junction bases: 6. Germline-derived CDR1 and CDR2 are SGHVS and FNYEAQ. This CDR3 reads CASSLGTGRGTGELFF. CDR3 nucleotides: TGTGCCAGCAGCTTAGGGACAGGGAGAGGGACCGGGGAGCTGTTTTTT. Based on the CDR3 plus reference TRBV7-6 and TRBJ2-2, the full variable domain is GAGVSQSPRYKVTKRGQDVALRCDPISGHVSLYWYRQALGQGPEFLTYFNYEAQQDKSGLPNDRFSAERPEGSISTLTIQRTEQRDSAMYRCASSLGTGRGTGELFFGEGSRLTVL.

This chain joins TRBV5-5 and TRBJ1-4; possible D gene TRBD1, 6 bases. Germline V gives CDR1 SGHKS, CDR2 YYEKEE (reference sequence). Trimming left V 4 bases short and J 7 bases short, with 11 bases between. CDR3 length equals 13 residues. The CDR3 DNA is TGTGCCAGCAGCGTACAGGGTGGTGAAAAACTGTTTTTT. This codes for CASSVQGGEKLFF.

This rearrangement joins TRBV4-1 to TRBJ1-4; D possibly corresponds to TRBD1 (6 bases). This CDR3 has 14 residues. Per germline, CDR1 MGHRA and CDR2 YSYEKL. The germline V and J ends were trimmed by 5 bases and 8 bases, with 15 bases remaining between them. CDR3 nucleotides: TGCGCCAGCAGCGCCAGGGGCATACGAGAAAAACTGTTTTTT. Its translation is CASSARGIREKLFF.

This clone appeared a single time. The V and J genes are TRBV28 and TRBJ2-4; 10 bases are shared with TRBD2. From germline, CDR1 is MDHEN and CDR2 SYDVKM. This CDR3 comprises 19 residues. V gave up 3 bases and J gave up 0 bases; unmatched junction bases: 11. The CDR3 protein is CASSLVGLAVGLAKNIQYF. The DNA for the CDR3 is TGTGCCAGCAGTTTGGTTGGACTAGCGGTTGGTTTAGCCAAAAACATTCAGTACTTC. Using reference TRBV28 and TRBJ2-4 for the parts outside the CDR3, the full variable domain is DVKVTQSSRYLVKRTGEKVFLECVQDMDHENMFWYRQDPGLGLRLIYFSYDVKMKEKGDIPEGYSVSREKKERFSLILESASTNQTSMYLCASSLVGLAVGLAKNIQYFGAGTRLSVL.

The gene calls are TRBV2 and TRBJ1-5; TRBD1 aligns across 7 bases. Trimming cost V 7 bases and J 2 bases; bases outside gene matches: 5. The CDR3 contains 14 residues. Germline CDR1 reads SNHLY; CDR2 reads FYNNEI. The CDR3 reads CASMGRGGNQPQHF. In DNA, the CDR3 is TGTGCCAGCATGGGCAGGGGGGGCAATCAGCCCCAGCATTTT.

The V and J genes are TRBV19 and TRBJ1-5; 9 positions match TRBD1. Losses at the gene ends were 0 bases for V and 8 bases for J; bases not matched to a gene: 11. The germline CDR1 and CDR2 sequences are LNHDA and SQIVND (reference sequence). The CDR3 is 17 amino acids. The DNA for the CDR3 is TGTGCCAGTAGTATAGATCTTAGGACAGGGGCTAGCAAGCCCCAGCATTTT. Its translation is CASSIDLRTGASKPQHF.

The rearrangement joins TRBV4-2 to TRBJ1-1; D is possibly TRBD1 (6 bases). The germline V gene has CDR1 LGHNA and CDR2 YNFKEQ. Trimming took 1 base from V and 0 from J, leaving 6 bases between them. The CDR3 totals 14 residues. CDR3 sequence: CASSQGTVNTEAFF. The CDR3 DNA is TGTGCCAGCAGCCAAGGGACAGTGAACACTGAAGCTTTCTTT.

The chain uses TRBV9 and TRBJ2-6, with D unresolved. Germline CDR1 SGDLS, CDR2 YYNGEE. Deletions cut 4 bases from V and 0 bases from J, with 14 bases between. This CDR3 has 17 residues. The CDR3 reads CASSSRPASSGANVLTF. The CDR3, as DNA: TGTGCCAGCAGCTCCAGACCTGCCTCCTCTGGGGCCAACGTCCTGACTTTC.